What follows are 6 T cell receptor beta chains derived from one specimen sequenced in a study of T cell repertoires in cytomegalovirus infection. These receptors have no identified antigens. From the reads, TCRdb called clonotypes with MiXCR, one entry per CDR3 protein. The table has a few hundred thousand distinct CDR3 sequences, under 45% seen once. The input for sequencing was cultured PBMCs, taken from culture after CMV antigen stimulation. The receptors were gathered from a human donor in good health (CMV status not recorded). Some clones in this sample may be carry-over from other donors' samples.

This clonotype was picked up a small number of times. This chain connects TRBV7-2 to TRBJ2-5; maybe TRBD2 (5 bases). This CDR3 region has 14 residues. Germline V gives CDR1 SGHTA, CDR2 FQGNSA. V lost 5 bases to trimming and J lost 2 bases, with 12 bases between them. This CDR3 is CASSPGLMQETQYF. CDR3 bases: TGTGCCAGCAGCCCCGGACTGATGCAAGAGACCCAGTACTTC. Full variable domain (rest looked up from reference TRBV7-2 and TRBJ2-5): GAGVSQSPSNKVTEKGKDVELRCDPISGHTALYWYRQSLGQGLEFLIYFQGNSAPDKSGLPSDRFSAERTGGSVSTLTIQRTQQEDSAVYLCASSPGLMQETQYFGPGTRLLVL.

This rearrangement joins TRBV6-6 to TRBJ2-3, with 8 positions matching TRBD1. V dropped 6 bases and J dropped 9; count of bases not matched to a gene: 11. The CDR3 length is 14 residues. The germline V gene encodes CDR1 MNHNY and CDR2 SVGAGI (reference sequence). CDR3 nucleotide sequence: TGTGCCAGCAGGGGACAGGAACACGTGGCGACGCAGTATTTT. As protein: CASRGQEHVATQYF.

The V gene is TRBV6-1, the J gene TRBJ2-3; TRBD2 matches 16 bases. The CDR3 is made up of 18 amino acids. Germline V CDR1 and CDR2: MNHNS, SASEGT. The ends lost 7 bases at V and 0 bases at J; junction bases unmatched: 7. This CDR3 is CASTTGTSGRGSTDTQYF. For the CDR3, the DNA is TGTGCCAGCACCACCGGGACTAGCGGGAGGGGAAGCACAGATACGCAGTATTTT.

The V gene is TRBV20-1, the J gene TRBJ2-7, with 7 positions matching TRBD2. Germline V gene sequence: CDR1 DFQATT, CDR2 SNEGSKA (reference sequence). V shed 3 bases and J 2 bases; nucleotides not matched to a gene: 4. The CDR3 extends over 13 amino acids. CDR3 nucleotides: TGCAGTGCTAGTTTGGGGGGGACCTACGAGCAGTACTTC. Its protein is CSASLGGTYEQYF.

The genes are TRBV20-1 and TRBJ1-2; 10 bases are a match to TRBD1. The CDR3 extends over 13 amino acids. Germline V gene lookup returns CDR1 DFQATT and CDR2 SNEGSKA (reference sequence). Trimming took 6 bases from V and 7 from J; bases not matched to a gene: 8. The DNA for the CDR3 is TGCAGTGCCTGGACAGGGGGGGTCGGTGGCTACACCTTC. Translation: CSAWTGGVGGYTF.

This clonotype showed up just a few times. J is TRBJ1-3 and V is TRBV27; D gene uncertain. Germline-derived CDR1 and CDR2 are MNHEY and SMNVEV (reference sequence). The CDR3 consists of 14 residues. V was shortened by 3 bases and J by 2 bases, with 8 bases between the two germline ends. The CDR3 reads CASSLSGAGNTIYF. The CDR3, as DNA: TGTGCCAGCAGTTTGTCCGGGGCTGGAAACACCATATATTTT.